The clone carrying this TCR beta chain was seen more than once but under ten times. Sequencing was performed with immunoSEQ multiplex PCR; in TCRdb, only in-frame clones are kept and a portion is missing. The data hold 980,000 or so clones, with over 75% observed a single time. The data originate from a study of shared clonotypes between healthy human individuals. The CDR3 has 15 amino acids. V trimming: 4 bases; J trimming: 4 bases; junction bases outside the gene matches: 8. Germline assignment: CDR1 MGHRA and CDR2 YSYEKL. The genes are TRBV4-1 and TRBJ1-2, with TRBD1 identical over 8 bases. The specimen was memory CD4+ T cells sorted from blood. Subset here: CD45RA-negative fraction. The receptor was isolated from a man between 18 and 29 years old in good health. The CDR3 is CASSLSTGETYGYTF. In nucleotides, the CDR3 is TGCGCCAGCAGCCTTTCGACAGGGGAGACCTATGGCTACACCTTC.